This T cell receptor (beta chain) emerged from a study of T cells in tuberculosis. The overall study: T cells were selected with CD1B tetramers loaded with glucose monomycolate.

This clone was observed a handful of times. Trimming took 3 bases from V and 2 from J, leaving 8 bases between them. The germline V gene encodes CDR1 SNHLY and CDR2 FYNNEI. This CDR3 spans 13 amino acids. The table came from immunoSEQ multiplex PCR; TCRdb's copy has only in-frame clones and leaves some out. This sample has about 45,000 clones, with approximately 94% found just once. This sequence was found in a donor between 10 and 35 years old with latent tuberculosis or without tuberculosis infection. Some clones in this sample may be carry-over from other donors' samples. Sequencing was performed on PBMCs. The chain couples TRBV2 to TRBJ2-7; D is perhaps TRBD1 (5 bases). The DNA of the CDR3 is TGTGCCAGCAGTGAGGGGCCTACCTACGAGCAGTACTTC. The encoded protein is CASSEGPTYEQYF.